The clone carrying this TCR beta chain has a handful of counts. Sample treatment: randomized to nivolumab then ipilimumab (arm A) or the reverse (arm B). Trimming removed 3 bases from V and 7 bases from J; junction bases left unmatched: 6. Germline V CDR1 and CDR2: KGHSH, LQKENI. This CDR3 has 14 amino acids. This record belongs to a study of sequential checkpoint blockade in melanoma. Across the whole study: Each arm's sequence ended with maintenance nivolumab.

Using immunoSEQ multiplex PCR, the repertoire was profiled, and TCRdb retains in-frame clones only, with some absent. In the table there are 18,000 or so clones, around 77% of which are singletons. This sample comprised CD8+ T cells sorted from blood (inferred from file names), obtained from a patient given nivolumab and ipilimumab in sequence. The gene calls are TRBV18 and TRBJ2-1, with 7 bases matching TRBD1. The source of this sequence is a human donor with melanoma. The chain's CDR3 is CASSPGTAENEQFF. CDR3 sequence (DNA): TGTGCCAGCTCACCCGGGACAGCTGAGAATGAGCAGTTCTTC.